This entry lists 23 T cell receptor beta chains sequenced from one sample in a study of radiation and T cells in renal cell carcinoma (dated by TCRdb to about 2020). Explained via the paper, the time point label denotes: baseline pretreatment blood. In light of the paper, this sample's treatment or condition label describes: 15 Gy SBRT to primary tumor, nephrectomy 4 weeks later. Libraries were constructed by the immunoSEQ multiplex PCR assay. Imported from immuneACCESS, the table was reduced by TCRdb to in-frame sequences with V and J called. These copies leave out some clones; in studies compared against another copy, an unresolved V gene accounts for under half, and the cause of the remainder is not known. Counted in this sample were 130,000 or so clones; approximately 87% of them appeared once. The ten largest make up approximately 24% of the sample. The sample was blood, taken from a patient whose treatment included radiotherapy and nephrectomy. The source is a woman aged 45-59 years with renal cell carcinoma.

The genes are TRBV30 and TRBJ1-1; D may be TRBD1 (6 bases). Trimming cost V 3 bases and J 2 bases, with 16 bases left between them. From germline, CDR1 is GTSNPN and CDR2 SVGIG (reference sequence). CDR3 length equals 15 residues. DNA for the CDR3: TGTGCCTGGAGGGGGTCGGGGGGGCGCAACACTGAAGCTTTCTTT. It encodes CAWRGSGGRNTEAFF.

The table lists this clone with a count of one. V usage is TRBV5-6 and J usage is TRBJ2-7; 7 bases fit TRBD1. Germline V lookup: CDR1 SGHDT, CDR2 YYEEEE. Trimming cost V 2 bases and J 1 base; bases outside gene matches: 3. The CDR3 is 14 amino acids. CDR3 region: CASSLGQDSYEQYF. In DNA, the CDR3 is TGTGCCAGCAGCTTAGGACAGGATTCCTACGAGCAGTACTTC.

The chain combines TRBV2 with TRBJ1-1; D is undetermined. The CDR3 is 14 residues long. Germline V lookup: CDR1 SNHLY, CDR2 FYNNEI. Trimming left V 7 bases short and J 2 bases short, with 14 bases between. CDR3 coding DNA: TGTGCCAGCAAGGTAGCACGGACCAACACTGAAGCTTTCTTT. Its translation: CASKVARTNTEAFF.

The V and J genes are TRBV7-2 and TRBJ2-7, with 9 nucleotides matching TRBD1. Germline V gene sequence: CDR1 SGHTA, CDR2 FQGNSA. V lost 6 bases to trimming and J lost 7 bases; unmatched junction nucleotides: 7. The CDR3 runs to 13 residues. The CDR3 DNA reads TGTGCCAGCAGGCGGGACAGGGTTGGTGAGCAGTACTTC. Translation gives CASRRDRVGEQYF.

The CDR3 sequence is CASSSSLAGETQYF. The CDR3 DNA follows: TGTGCCAGCAGCTCGTCCTTGGCGGGGGAGACCCAGTACTTC. The gene calls are TRBV7-2 and TRBJ2-5; D is perhaps TRBD2 (6 bases). CDR1 and CDR2 from the germline V gene are SGHTA and FQGNSA. V lost 4 bases, J lost 5 bases, and 14 bases lay in between. The CDR3 covers 14 residues.

The rearrangement joins TRBV7-2 to TRBJ2-3, with 8 bases that match TRBD2. J lost 2 bases, V lost 2 bases, and 6 bases had no gene match. CDR3 length: 16 amino acids. Looked up from germline, CDR1 is SGHTA and CDR2 is FQGNSA. CDR3 protein: CASSLYGRGVTDTQYF. The CDR3 DNA sequence: TGTGCCAGCAGCTTATACGGGCGGGGGGTCACAGATACGCAGTATTTT.

V is TRBV5-6 and J is TRBJ2-7, with D tentatively TRBD2 (5 bases). From germline, CDR1 is SGHDT and CDR2 YYEEEE. Deletions cut 6 bases from V and 3 bases from J, with 16 bases between. The CDR3 extends over 14 amino acids. The CDR3 region is CASNLANSYYEQYF. Here the CDR3 DNA reads TGTGCCAGCAACCTAGCCAACAGCTACTACGAGCAGTACTTC.

J is TRBJ1-6 and V is TRBV30; unclear D gene. With 0 bases removed from V and 7 bases from J, the gap between germline ends came to 13 bases. The CDR3 loop spans 15 amino acids. Germline values: CDR1 GTSNPN, CDR2 SVGIG (reference sequence). CDR3 in amino acids: CAWSVGFPENSPLHF. The DNA of the CDR3 is TGTGCCTGGAGTGTAGGGTTTCCGGAGAATTCACCCCTCCACTTT.

The chain has TRBV7-2 and TRBJ2-7; no reliable D call. Deletions cut 3 bases from V and 7 bases from J, with 10 bases between. Germline CDR1 reads SGHTA; CDR2 reads FQGNSA. The CDR3 has 12 residues. The CDR3 loop is CASSFVQGEQYF. CDR3 sequence (DNA): TGTGCCAGCAGCTTCGTCCAAGGAGAGCAGTACTTC.

The chain uses TRBV18 and TRBJ1-1; TRBD1 might be the D (5 bases). The CDR3 spans 14 residues. The V and J ends lost 5 bases and 4 bases respectively, with 14 bases between them. Per the germline V gene, CDR1 is KGHSH and CDR2 is LQKENI. CDR3 amino acids: CASSSGWESTEAFF. In DNA form, the CDR3 reads TGTGCCAGCTCATCAGGGTGGGAGAGCACTGAAGCTTTCTTT.

J is TRBJ2-5 and V is TRBV7-9; D gene unclear. The germline V gene encodes CDR1 SEHNR and CDR2 FQNEAQ (reference sequence). The CDR3 is 13 residues long. The V end was cut by 5 bases, the J end by 0 bases, with 7 bases between. CDR3 residues: CASSRWNQETQYF. As DNA, the CDR3 is TGTGCCAGCAGCCGATGGAACCAAGAGACCCAGTACTTC.

The J gene is TRBJ2-7, the V gene TRBV4-2; possible D gene TRBD1, 5 bases. Between the trimmed V and J ends, which lost 3 bases and 0 bases, there was a span of 12 bases. Germline V gives CDR1 LGHNA, CDR2 YNFKEQ. The CDR3 extends over 15 amino acids. The CDR3 protein is CASSQGLMSSYEQYF. CDR3 coding DNA: TGTGCCAGCAGCCAGGGGCTTATGAGCTCCTACGAGCAGTACTTC.

The chain employs TRBV20-1 and TRBJ2-7; D remains unclear. V lost 3 bases and J 6 bases, leaving 6 bases between the germline ends. Per germline, CDR1 DFQATT and CDR2 SNEGSKA (reference sequence). CDR3 length equals 10 residues. For the CDR3, the DNA is TGCAGTGCTAGTCTCATCGAGCAGTACTTC. As protein: CSASLIEQYF.

This rearrangement joins TRBV19 to TRBJ1-5; a possible D gene is TRBD1 (5 bases). CDR3 length: 15 residues. The V end was cut by 6 bases, the J end by 0 bases, with 12 bases between. CDR1 and CDR2 (germline): LNHDA, SQIVND (reference sequence). The CDR3 sequence: CASRETAYSNQPQHF. CDR3 in DNA: TGTGCCAGTAGAGAGACAGCTTATAGCAATCAGCCCCAGCATTTT.

This clone was recorded once. The chain employs TRBV9 and TRBJ1-2, with D tentatively TRBD1 (6 bases). Trimming removed 3 bases from V and 7 bases from J, with 16 bases in between. CDR3 length: 14 amino acids. Germline CDR1 SGDLS, CDR2 YYNGEE. The CDR3 protein is CASSGPGVVGGYTF. CDR3 nucleotide sequence: TGTGCCAGCAGCGGGCCAGGGGTGGTAGGTGGCTACACCTTC.

The rearrangement joins TRBV5-6 to TRBJ1-5; D is possibly TRBD1 (5 bases). In germline, CDR1 is SGHDT, CDR2 YYEEEE. There are 15 residues in the CDR3. Deletions cut 2 bases from V and 6 bases from J, with 15 bases between. Here the CDR3 DNA reads TGTGCCAGCAGCTTTAGGGGCGCCGGATCTCAGCCCCAGCATTTT. The encoded protein is CASSFRGAGSQPQHF.

The chain has TRBV6-6 and TRBJ1-6; the D gene is possibly TRBD1 (6 bases). Deletions cut 4 bases from V and 2 bases from J, with 12 bases between. There are 16 residues in the CDR3. Germline-derived CDR1 and CDR2 are MNHNY and SVGAGI (reference sequence). CDR3 sequence reads: CASSSEGGAYNSPLHF. CDR3 nucleotides: TGTGCCAGCAGTTCCGAGGGGGGCGCCTATAATTCACCCCTCCACTTT.

This clone was seen a few times. This chain's CDR3 is CASSSAGTGRHEQYF. CDR3 coding DNA: TGTGCCAGCAGTTCCGCCGGGACAGGGAGACACGAGCAGTACTTC. V gene TRBV27 combines with J gene TRBJ2-7; 9 bases line up with TRBD1. Trimming removed 4 bases from V and 5 bases from J; junction bases left unmatched: 9. Looked up from germline, CDR1 is MNHEY and CDR2 is SMNVEV (reference sequence). The CDR3 covers 15 residues.

The chain has TRBV7-2 and TRBJ1-1; D unresolved. Germline CDR1 is SGHTA and CDR2 is FQGNSA. CDR3 length: 15 residues. V was clipped by 1 base and J by 4 bases, with 13 bases between them. The CDR3 loop is CASSLGWVGVTEAFF. CDR3 coding DNA: TGTGCCAGCAGCTTAGGATGGGTTGGCGTCACTGAAGCTTTCTTT.

This chain links TRBV5-4 with TRBJ1-2; 9 positions match TRBD1. The CDR3 consists of 15 residues. The junction had 10 bases not matched to a gene; V was cut back by 2 bases and J by 8 bases. The V gene's germline CDR1 is SGHNT and CDR2 YYREEE (reference sequence). The CDR3, as DNA: TGTGCCAGCAGCTTACGAACAGGGGGCCTTGGGGGCTACACCTTC. It is translated as CASSLRTGGLGGYTF. The whole variable domain, remainder taken from reference TRBV5-4 and TRBJ1-2, is ETGVTQSPTHLIKTRGQQVTLRCSSQSGHNTVSWYQQALGQGPQFIFQYYREEENGRGNFPPRFSGLQFPNYSSELNVNALELDDSALYLCASSLRTGGLGGYTFGSGTRLTVV.

V usage is TRBV6-6 and J usage is TRBJ2-3, with D possibly matching TRBD2 (5 bases). CDR3 length equals 14 residues. The germline gives CDR1 MNHNY, CDR2 SVGAGI (reference sequence). Trimming removed 6 bases from V and 3 bases from J, with 13 bases in between. This CDR3 reads CASSDVLVTDTQYF. The CDR3 region has the DNA TGTGCCAGCAGCGACGTACTAGTTACAGATACGCAGTATTTT.

The V call is TRBV27, the J call TRBJ1-2; D gene uncertain. Germline CDR1 is MNHEY and CDR2 is SMNVEV (reference sequence). The CDR3 has 17 amino acids. The V and J ends lost 2 bases and 2 bases respectively, with 18 bases between them. CDR3 DNA: TGTGCCAGCAGTTTAGGGTGGGGAGGCCGAAAAAACTATGGCTACACCTTC. This codes for CASSLGWGGRKNYGYTF.

This chain uses TRBV27 with TRBJ2-5; D unclear. The germline gives CDR1 MNHEY, CDR2 SMNVEV (reference sequence). V was cut by 5 bases and J by 0 bases, with 10 bases left in between. The CDR3 covers 14 residues. CDR3 nucleotide sequence: TGTGCCAGCAGTCCCACCTACGACCAAGAGACCCAGTACTTC. Protein product: CASSPTYDQETQYF.